The entry below describes one TCR beta chain. The target antigen is unknown. The PCR had 60 Vbeta and 13 Jbeta primers. Data came from immunoSEQ multiplex PCR; TCRdb stores just in-frame clones and leaves some out. This sample has 150,000 to 200,000 clones, with 80% found just once. Everyone who donated was a healthy bone marrow donor. The data were taken from a study of cytomegalovirus exposure and HLA in healthy donors. General observations from the study: Trimming of TCR beta V- and J-genes showed a link, identified in a later analysis, to a missense DCLRE1C variant. Listed as cytomegalovirus-associated were approximately 160 TCR beta chains.

V lost 3 bases to trimming and J lost 6 bases, with 6 bases between them. Germline V gives CDR1 MDHEN, CDR2 SYDVKM. The CDR3 totals 11 residues. This clonotype was sampled from a woman in her thirties or forties in good health and CMV-seronegative. This sequence joins TRBV28 and TRBJ2-7, with D perhaps matching TRBD2 (6 bases). What was sequenced was PBMCs. CDR3 protein: CASSLGGEQYF. In DNA, the CDR3 is TGTGCCAGCAGTTTGGGGGGCGAGCAGTACTTC.